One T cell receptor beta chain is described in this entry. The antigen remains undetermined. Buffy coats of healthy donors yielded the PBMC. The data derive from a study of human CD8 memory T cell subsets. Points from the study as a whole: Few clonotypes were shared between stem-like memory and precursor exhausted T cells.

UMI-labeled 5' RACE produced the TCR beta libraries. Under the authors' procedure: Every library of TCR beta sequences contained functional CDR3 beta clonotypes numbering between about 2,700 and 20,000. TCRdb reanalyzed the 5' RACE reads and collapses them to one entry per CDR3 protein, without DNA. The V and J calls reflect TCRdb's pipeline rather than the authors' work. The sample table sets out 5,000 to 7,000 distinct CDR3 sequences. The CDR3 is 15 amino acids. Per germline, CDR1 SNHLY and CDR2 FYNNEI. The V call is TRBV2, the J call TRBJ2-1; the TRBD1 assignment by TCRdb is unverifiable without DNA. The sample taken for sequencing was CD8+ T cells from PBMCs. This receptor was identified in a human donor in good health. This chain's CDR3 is CASKITGGAYNEQFF.